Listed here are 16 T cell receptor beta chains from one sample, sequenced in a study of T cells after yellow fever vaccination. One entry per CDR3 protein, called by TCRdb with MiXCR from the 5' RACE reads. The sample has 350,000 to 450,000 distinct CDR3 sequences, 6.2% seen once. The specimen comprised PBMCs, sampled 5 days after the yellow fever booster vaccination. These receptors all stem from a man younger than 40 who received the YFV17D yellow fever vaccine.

The CDR3 DNA sequence: TGTGCCAGCAGCCCACTCGGACAAGAACGGGAGCAGTTCTTC. As protein: CASSPLGQEREQFF. This chain joins TRBV14 and TRBJ2-1; D may be TRBD1 (5 bases). The V end lost 4 bases, the J end lost 10 bases, and 17 bases lay between the germline ends. This CDR3 is 14 amino acids long. Germline assignment: CDR1 SGHDN and CDR2 FVKESK.

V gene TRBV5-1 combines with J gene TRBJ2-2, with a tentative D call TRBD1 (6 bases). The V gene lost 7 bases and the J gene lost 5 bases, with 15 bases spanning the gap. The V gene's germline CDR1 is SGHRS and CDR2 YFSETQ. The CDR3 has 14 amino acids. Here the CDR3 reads CASCPGTLTGELFF. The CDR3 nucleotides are TGCGCCAGCTGCCCCGGGACACTAACCGGGGAGCTGTTTTTT.

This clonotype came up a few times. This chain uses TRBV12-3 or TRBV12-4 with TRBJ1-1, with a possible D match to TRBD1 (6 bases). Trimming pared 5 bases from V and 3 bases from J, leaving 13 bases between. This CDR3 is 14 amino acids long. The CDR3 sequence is CASSKQGGYTEAFF. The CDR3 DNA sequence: TGTGCCAGCAGTAAACAGGGAGGTTACACTGAAGCTTTCTTT.

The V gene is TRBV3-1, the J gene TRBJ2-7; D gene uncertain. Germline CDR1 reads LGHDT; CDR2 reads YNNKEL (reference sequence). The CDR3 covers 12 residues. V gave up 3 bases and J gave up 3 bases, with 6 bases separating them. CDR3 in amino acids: CASSHSGYEQYF. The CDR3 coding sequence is TGTGCCAGCAGCCATTCCGGCTACGAGCAGTACTTC.

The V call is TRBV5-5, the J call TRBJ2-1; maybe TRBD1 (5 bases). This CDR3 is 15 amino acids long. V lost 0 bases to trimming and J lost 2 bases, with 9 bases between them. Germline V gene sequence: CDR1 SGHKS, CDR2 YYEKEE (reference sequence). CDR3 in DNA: TGTGCCAGCAGCTTGGAAGGGGCGCCCTACAATGAGCAGTTCTTC. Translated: CASSLEGAPYNEQFF. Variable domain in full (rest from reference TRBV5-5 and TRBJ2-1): DAGVTQSPTHLIKTRGQQVTLRCSPISGHKSVSWYQQVLGQGPQFIFQYYEKEERGRGNFPDRFSARQFPNYSSELNVNALLLGDSALYLCASSLEGAPYNEQFFGPGTRLTVL.

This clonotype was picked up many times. The CDR3 loop reads CASSFLQQETQYF. The CDR3 bases are TGTGCCAGCAGCTTCTTACAGCAAGAGACCCAGTACTTC. The chain recombines TRBV7-2 with TRBJ2-5; D unclear. CDR1 and CDR2 (germline): SGHTA, FQGNSA. The CDR3 has 13 residues. Trimming left V 3 bases short and J 2 bases short, with 7 bases between.

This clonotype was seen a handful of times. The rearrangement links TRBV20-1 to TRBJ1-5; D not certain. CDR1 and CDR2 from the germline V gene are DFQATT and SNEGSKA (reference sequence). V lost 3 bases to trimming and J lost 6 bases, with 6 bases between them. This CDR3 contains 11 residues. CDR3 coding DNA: TGCAGTGCTAGGTTGGGTCAGCCCCAGCATTTT. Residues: CSARLGQPQHF.

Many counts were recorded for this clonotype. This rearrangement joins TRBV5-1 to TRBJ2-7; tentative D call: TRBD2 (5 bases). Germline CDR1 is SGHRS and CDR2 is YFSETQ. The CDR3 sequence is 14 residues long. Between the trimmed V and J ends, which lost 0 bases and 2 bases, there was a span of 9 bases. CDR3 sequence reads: CASSLGLPPYEQYF. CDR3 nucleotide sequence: TGCGCCAGCAGCTTGGGACTACCTCCCTACGAGCAGTACTTC.

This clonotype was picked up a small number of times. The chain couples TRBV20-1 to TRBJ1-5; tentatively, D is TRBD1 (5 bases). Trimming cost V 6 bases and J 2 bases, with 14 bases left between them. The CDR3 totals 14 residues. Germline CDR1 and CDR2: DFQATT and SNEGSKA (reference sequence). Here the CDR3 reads CSAAGGNGNQPQHF. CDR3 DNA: TGCAGTGCGGCGGGGGGGAATGGCAATCAGCCCCAGCATTTT.

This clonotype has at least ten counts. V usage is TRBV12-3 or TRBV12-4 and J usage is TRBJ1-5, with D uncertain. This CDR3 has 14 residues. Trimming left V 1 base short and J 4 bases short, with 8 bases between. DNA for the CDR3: TGTGCCAGCAGTTTAGGGACCGGTAATCAGCCCCAGCATTTT. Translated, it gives CASSLGTGNQPQHF.

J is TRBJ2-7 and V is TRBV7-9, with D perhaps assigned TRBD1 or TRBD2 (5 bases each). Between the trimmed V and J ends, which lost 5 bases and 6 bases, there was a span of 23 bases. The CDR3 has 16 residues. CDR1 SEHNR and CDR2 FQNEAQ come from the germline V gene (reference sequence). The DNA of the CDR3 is TGTGCCAGCAGCACGAGCTCGGGACGGGTCCCCCTCGAGCAGTACTTC. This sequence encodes CASSTSSGRVPLEQYF.

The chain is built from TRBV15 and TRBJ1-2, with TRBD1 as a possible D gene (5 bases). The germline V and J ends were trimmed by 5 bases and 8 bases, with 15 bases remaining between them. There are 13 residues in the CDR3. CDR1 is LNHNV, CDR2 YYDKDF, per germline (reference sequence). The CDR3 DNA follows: TGTGCCACCAGCTTCGGGACTAAGCAAGGCTACACCTTC. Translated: CATSFGTKQGYTF.

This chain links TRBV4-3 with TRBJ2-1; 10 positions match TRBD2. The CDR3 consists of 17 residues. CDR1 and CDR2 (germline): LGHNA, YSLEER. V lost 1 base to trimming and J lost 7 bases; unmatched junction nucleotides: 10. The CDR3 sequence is CASSQGLAGVLGNEQFF. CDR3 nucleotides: TGCGCCAGCAGCCAAGGCCTAGCGGGAGTACTGGGTAATGAGCAGTTCTTC.

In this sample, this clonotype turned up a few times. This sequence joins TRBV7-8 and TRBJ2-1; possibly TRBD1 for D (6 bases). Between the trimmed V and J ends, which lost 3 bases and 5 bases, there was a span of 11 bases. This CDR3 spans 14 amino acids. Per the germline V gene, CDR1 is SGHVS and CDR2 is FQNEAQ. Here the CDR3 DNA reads TGTGCCAGCAGCTTTCGGGACACCGACAATGAGCAGTTCTTC. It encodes CASSFRDTDNEQFF.

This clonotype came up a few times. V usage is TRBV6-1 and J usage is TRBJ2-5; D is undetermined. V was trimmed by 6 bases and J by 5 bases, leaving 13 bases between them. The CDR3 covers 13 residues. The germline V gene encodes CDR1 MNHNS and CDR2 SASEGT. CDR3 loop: CASSLYYGETQYF. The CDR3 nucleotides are TGTGCCAGCAGCCTATATTATGGGGAGACCCAGTACTTC.

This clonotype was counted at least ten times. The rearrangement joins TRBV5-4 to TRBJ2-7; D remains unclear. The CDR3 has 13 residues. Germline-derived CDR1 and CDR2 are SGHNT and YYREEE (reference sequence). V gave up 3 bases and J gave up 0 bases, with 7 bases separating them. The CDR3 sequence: CASSSMGSYEQYF. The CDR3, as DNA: TGTGCCAGCAGCTCGATGGGCTCCTACGAGCAGTACTTC.